Sequencing of this TCR beta chain was carried out in a study of T cell changes during pregnancy in multiple sclerosis (dated by TCRdb to the late 2010s). Regarding the study in general: The study examined how the T cell repertoire changed over the course of pregnancy in women with multiple sclerosis.

Libraries were made using the immunoSEQ multiplex PCR assay. The immuneACCESS repertoire file appears here via TCRdb, limited to in-frame rearrangements. These files lack a portion of the clones; in checked studies, under half of the deficit traces to unresolved V genes, and the cause of the others is not known. This sample lists under 65,000 clones; about 92% were detected once. Around 4% of the sample rests with the top ten. A note on this clone: Its antigen target is currently unknown. No base-level quality is on record; no much larger clone is a single base apart.

The germline V gene (reference sequence) gives CDR1 as LNHNV and CDR2 as YYDKDF. Taken from cysteine to phenylalanine, the CDR3 has 15 residues. Only the CDR3 DNA is retained, 45 bases long and in frame from the first base. V sheds 5 bases and J sheds 1 base, leaving 15 bases between their ends. This sequence originates from a female donor with multiple sclerosis, enrolled in a pregnancy study. The chain uses TRBV15 and TRBJ2-7, with TRBD2 as a weak D call on 7 bases. Sequenced here: CD8+ T cells from peripheral blood mononuclear cells, sampled in the second trimester of pregnancy. The CDR3 reads CATSPRRGGSYEQYF. DNA sequence: TGTGCCACCAGCCCTCGCAGGGGAGGGTCCTACGAGCAGTACTTC.